This T cell receptor (beta chain) appears in the sequencing data of a study of identical twins (dated by TCRdb to the mid-2010s). Context from the whole study: TCR alpha and beta repertoires from monozygotic twins, unrelated adults of various ages and cord blood were deep-sequenced to test whether fetal clonotypes persist. To rule out contamination, replicate twin experiments were performed at different times with different library preparation protocols. Beyond this particular receptor, the publication reports: Abundant cord blood beta clonotypes carried fewer insertions; young adult naive repertoires showed a weaker similar trend, while memory repertoires showed none. A weaker excess of twin sharing was found in beta out-of-frame sequences because the signal-to-noise ratio was lowered by fewer shared sequences. Compared with coincidental sharing between unrelated individuals, out-of-frame TCR alpha sequences shared between twins had an excess of sequences with low generation probability. In monozygotic twins, recombination models systematically underestimated out-of-frame TCR alpha sharing, but the models matched the sharing seen between unrelated individuals. Conclusions relied on cross-sectional statistical analysis, since the same donors could not be followed over many years. Zero-insertion analyses could be partly confounded by invariant T cells such as MAIT and iNKT, although diverse VJ usage argued against such confounding for most clonotypes.

The table lists this clonotype with a few counts. Its specific antigen is unknown. Base qualities are missing; no much larger clone stands one base away. Library creation used 5' RACE. TCRdb records Illumina HiSeq 2000 as the sequencer. A universal primer binding site was added through template switching, and the final cDNA carried a unique molecular identifier so that TCR cDNA molecules could be counted accurately. Specific primers in the conserved constant-segment region were used to synthesize first-strand cDNA for TCR alpha and beta chains. To control for contamination, each cDNA library was double barcoded with a SMART-Mk sample barcode plus Illumina barcodes. Two successive PCR steps introduced TruSeq adapter sequences along with Illumina sample barcodes. The TCR alpha and beta cDNA libraries were sequenced on the Illumina HiSeq platform using custom primers. As for the authors' bioinformatics: Raw reads were processed with MiGEC to extract unique molecular identifiers, and MiXCR was used to determine CDR3 positions. For each individual, recombination models were inferred using an EM algorithm with the repgenHMM and IGoR tools. Shared clonotypes were analyzed with the tcR package in R, and sharing was normalized by the product of cloneset sizes. Out-of-frame nonproductive sequences were analyzed to study raw recombination free of thymic and clonal selection effects. Using fastp trimming at Q25 and MiXCR clonotype assembly, TCRdb reanalyzed the public sequencing data and kept in-frame beta chains. Each CDR3 protein gets just one entry, which takes the most common genes and DNA from the rows behind it. TCRdb, rather than the study authors, made the V and J calls. In this sample the table shows a few hundred thousand distinct CDR3 sequences, roughly 13% of which occur a single time. The top ten hold 4% to 5% of the sample.

Every donor was a healthy Caucasian. The twin cohort consisted of three pairs of female monozygotic twins, all aged roughly 18 to 29 years. Miltenyi CD45RO+ enrichment and human naive T-cell isolation kits were used to isolate memory (CD45RO+) and naive T cells from PBMC. From cysteine to phenylalanine, the CDR3 is 12 amino acids long. The only DNA kept is the CDR3, 36 bases in frame from the first base. Trimming at the junction amounts to 5 bases on V and 10 bases on J, and the germline ends lie 15 bases apart. Reading the germline V gene (reference sequence) gives CDR1 GTSNPN and CDR2 SVGIG. The data also belong to a second study, concerning yellow fever vaccine responses in identical twins. According to the second study: The T cell response to vaccination in identical twins was reported by the authors to appear partly convergent and partly personalized. In identical twins, the study followed T cell clones that responded to the vaccine with precision.

The chain is made from TRBV30 and TRBJ2-1, with the identity of the D gene unclear. Sequencing was performed on memory (CD45RO+) T cells sorted from blood. Explained via the paper, the cell subset or site label denotes: CD45RO+ enriched T cells. The receptor was derived from a woman aged 18-29 years in good health. The nucleotide sequence reads TGTGCCTGGCGATCTACAGCGTTCGAGCAGTTCTTC. Its protein reads: CAWRSTAFEQFF.